Listed below are T cell receptor beta chains from one sample, sequenced in a study of cytomegalovirus exposure and HLA in healthy donors. The protocol was immunoSEQ multiplex PCR, while the TCRdb copy is restricted to in-frame clones and leaves out a portion. The data hold some 70,000 clones, with roughly 66% observed a single time. The sample comprised PBMCs. All receptors come from a woman aged 50 to 60 in good health and CMV-seronegative. The CDR3 runs from the conserved cysteine through the conserved F or W. Each record gives: J gene, D gene, V gene, CDR3 protein. A D gene is named only where the DNA matches it firmly.

TRBJ2-7 NA TRBV5-8 CASSLEEGRGLSYEQYF
TRBJ1-2 TRBD1 TRBV7-3 CASSLDRDTPGYTF
TRBJ2-7 NA TRBV28 CASGRGLSYEQYF
TRBJ1-2 NA TRBV28 CASEQAISYGYTF
TRBJ1-2 TRBD1 TRBV4-1 CASSQPTGGGYGYTF
TRBJ2-7 NA TRBV5-1 CASSLADSSGEQYF
TRBJ1-3 TRBD1 TRBV5-1 CASSLGKGQSNSGNTIYF
TRBJ2-7 TRBD1 TRBV5-4 CASSITGGSEQYF
TRBJ1-1 NA TRBV5-4 CASSGRGGNTEAFF
TRBJ2-1 TRBD2 TRBV5-1 CASSPQGTKRGYNEQFF